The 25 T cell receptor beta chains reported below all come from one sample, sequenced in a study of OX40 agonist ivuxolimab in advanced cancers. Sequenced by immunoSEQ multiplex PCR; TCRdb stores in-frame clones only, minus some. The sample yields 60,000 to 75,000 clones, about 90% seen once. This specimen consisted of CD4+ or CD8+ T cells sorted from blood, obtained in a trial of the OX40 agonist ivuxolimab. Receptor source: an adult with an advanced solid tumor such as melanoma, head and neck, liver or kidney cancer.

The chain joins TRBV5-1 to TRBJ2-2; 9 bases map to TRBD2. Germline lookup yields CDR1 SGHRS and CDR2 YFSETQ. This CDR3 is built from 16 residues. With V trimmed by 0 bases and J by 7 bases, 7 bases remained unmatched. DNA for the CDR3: TGCGCCAGCAGCTTGGCGAGCGGGAGGTGGAACGGGGAGCTGTTTTTT. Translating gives CASSLASGRWNGELFF.

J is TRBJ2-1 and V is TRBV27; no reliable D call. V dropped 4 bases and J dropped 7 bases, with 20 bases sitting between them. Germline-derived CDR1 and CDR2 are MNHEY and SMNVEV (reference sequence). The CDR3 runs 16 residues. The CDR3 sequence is CASSYTQVVLGNEQFF. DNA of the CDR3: TGTGCCAGCAGTTATACCCAGGTCGTGTTGGGTAATGAGCAGTTCTTC.

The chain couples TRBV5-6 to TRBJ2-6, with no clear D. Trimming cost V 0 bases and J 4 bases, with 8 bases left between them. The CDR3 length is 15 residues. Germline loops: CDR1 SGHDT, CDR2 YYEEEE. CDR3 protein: CASSLVQSGANVLTF. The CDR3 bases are TGTGCCAGCAGCTTGGTACAGTCCGGGGCCAACGTCCTGACTTTC.

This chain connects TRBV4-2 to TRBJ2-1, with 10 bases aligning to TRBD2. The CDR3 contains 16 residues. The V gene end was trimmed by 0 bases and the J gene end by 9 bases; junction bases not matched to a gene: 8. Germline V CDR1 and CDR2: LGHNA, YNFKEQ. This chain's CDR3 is CASSQDRLAGVGEQFF. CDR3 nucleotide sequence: TGTGCCAGCAGCCAAGATCGCCTAGCGGGAGTCGGTGAGCAGTTCTTC.

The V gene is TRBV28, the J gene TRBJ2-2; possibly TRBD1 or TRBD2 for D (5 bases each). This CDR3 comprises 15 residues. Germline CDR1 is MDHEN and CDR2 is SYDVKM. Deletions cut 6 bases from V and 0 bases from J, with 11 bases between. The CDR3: CASSTGTANTGELFF. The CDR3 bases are TGTGCCAGCAGCACCGGGACGGCGAACACCGGGGAGCTGTTTTTT.

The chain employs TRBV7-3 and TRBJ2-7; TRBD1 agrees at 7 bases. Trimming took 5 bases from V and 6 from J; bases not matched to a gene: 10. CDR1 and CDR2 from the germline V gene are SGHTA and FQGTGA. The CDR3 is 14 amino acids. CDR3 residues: CASSDTGQLSEQYF. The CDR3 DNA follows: TGTGCCAGCAGCGACACGGGACAGTTATCCGAGCAGTACTTC.

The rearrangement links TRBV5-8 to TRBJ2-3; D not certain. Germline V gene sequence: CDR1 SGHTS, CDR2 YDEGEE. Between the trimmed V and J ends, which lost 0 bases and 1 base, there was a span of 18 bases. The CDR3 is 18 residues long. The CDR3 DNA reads TGTGCCAGCAGCTTGGGTGGAATCGACTTGCCACGCACAGATACGCAGTATTTT. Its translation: CASSLGGIDLPRTDTQYF.

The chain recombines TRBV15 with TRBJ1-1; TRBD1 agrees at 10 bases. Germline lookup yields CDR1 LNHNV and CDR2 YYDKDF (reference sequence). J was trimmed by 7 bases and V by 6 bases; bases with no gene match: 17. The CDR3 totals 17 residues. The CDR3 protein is CATSRPGQGMGLIEAFF. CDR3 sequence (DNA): TGTGCCACCAGTCGCCCGGGACAGGGGATGGGCTTGATTGAAGCTTTCTTT.

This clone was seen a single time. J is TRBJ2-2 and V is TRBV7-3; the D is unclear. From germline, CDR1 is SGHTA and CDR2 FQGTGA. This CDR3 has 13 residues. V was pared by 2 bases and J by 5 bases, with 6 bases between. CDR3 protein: CASSLAQTGELFF. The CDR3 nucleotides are TGTGCCAGCAGCTTAGCCCAGACCGGGGAGCTGTTTTTT.

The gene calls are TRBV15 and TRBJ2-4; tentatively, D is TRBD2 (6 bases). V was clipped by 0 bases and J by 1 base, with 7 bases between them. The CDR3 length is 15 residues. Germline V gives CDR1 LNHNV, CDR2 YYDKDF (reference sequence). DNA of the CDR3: TGTGCCACCAGCAGAGATGGGACTGCCAAAAACATTCAGTACTTC. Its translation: CATSRDGTAKNIQYF.

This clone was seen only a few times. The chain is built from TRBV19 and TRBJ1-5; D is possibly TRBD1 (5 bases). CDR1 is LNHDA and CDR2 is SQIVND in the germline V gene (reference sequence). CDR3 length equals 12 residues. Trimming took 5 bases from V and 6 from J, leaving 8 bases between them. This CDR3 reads CASSEGVQPQHF. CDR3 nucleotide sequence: TGTGCCAGTAGTGAAGGGGTTCAGCCCCAGCATTTT.

The CDR3 DNA reads TGTGCCAGCCGGGACATAACCTACGAGCAGTACTTC. Residues: CASRDITYEQYF. V is TRBV28 and J is TRBJ2-7; possible D gene TRBD1, 6 bases. Trimming stripped 8 bases from V and 2 bases from J, with 10 bases between. The CDR3 contains 12 residues. The V gene's germline CDR1 is MDHEN and CDR2 SYDVKM.

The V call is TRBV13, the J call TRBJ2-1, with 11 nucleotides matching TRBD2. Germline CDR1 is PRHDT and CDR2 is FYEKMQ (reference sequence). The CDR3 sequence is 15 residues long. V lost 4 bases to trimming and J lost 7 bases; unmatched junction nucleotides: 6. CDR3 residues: CASSWYGTSGNEQFF. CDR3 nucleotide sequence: TGTGCCAGCAGCTGGTACGGGACTAGCGGTAATGAGCAGTTCTTC.

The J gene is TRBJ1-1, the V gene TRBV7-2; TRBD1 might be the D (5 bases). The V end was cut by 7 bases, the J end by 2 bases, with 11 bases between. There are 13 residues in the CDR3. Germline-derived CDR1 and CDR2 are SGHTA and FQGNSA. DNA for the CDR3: TGTGCCAGCACCTCCGGGGGAAACACTGAAGCTTTCTTT. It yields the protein CASTSGGNTEAFF.

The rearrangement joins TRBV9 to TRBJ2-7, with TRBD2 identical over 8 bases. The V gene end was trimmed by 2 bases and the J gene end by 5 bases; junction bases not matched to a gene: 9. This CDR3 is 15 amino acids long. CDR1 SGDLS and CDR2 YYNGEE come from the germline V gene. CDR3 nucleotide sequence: TGTGCCAGCAGCGTGAGCGGGAGTGCTTATAACGAGCAGTACTTC. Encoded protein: CASSVSGSAYNEQYF.

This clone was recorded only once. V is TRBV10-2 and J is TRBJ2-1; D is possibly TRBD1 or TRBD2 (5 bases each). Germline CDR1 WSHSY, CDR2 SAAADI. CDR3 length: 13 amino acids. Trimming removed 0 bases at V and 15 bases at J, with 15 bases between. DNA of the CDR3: TGCGCCAGCAGTGAGTCGCCGGGGCTAGCCCGGTTCTTC. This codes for CASSESPGLARFF.

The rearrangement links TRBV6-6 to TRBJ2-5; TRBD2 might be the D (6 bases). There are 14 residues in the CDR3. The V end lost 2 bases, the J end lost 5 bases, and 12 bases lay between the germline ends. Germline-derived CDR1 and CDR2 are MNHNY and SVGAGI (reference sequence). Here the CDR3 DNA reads TGTGCCAGCAGTTACGTCGGGAGTCTCGAGACCCAGTACTTC. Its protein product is CASSYVGSLETQYF.

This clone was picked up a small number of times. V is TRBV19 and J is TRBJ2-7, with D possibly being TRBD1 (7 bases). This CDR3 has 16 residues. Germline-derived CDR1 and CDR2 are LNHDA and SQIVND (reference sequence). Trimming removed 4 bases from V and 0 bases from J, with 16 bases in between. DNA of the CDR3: TGTGCCAGTAGTACTCACAGGGGAGGAACCTCCTACGAGCAGTACTTC. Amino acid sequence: CASSTHRGGTSYEQYF.

CDR3 region: CASSSRDRLNSPLHF. CDR3 DNA: TGTGCCAGCAGTTCACGGGACAGGCTGAATTCACCCCTCCACTTT. V usage is TRBV27 and J usage is TRBJ1-6, with TRBD1 identical over 8 bases. The CDR3 has 15 amino acids. Germline V lookup: CDR1 MNHEY, CDR2 SMNVEV (reference sequence). Trimming removed 4 bases from V and 7 bases from J; junction bases left unmatched: 6.

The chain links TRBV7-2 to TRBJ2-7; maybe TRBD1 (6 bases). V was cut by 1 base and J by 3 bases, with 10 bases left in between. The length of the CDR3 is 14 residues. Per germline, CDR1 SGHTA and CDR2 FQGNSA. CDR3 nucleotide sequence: TGTGCCAGCAGCTTAGGGGGACAACTCTACGAGCAGTACTTC. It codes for CASSLGGQLYEQYF.

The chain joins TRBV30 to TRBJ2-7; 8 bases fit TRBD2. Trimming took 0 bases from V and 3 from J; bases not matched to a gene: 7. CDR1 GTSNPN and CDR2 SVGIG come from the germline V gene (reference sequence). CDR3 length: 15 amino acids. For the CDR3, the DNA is TGTGCCTGGAGTGTACAAGCGGGAGAGTACTACGAGCAGTACTTC. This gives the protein CAWSVQAGEYYEQYF.

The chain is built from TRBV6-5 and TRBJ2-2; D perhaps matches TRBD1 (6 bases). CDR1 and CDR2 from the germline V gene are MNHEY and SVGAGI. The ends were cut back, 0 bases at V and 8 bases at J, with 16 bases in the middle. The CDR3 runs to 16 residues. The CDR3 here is CASSYSVTGLGGELFF. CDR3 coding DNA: TGTGCCAGCAGTTACTCGGTGACAGGCCTTGGGGGGGAGCTGTTTTTT.

The CDR3, as DNA: TGCGCCAGCAGCCCTTCAAGTGCCCCACCCCATCCAAGCGACGGAAACACCATATATTTT. It encodes CASSPSSAPPHPSDGNTIYF. V gene TRBV23-1 combines with J gene TRBJ1-3, with D unresolved. TRBV23-1 carries the ORF label, with uncertain function. V gave up 6 bases and J gave up 4 bases, with 31 bases separating them. The CDR3 is 20 residues long.

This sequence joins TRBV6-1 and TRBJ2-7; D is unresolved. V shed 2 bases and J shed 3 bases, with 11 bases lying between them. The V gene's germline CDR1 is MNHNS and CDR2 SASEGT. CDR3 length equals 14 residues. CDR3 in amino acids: CASSEWQAYYEQYF. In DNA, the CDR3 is TGTGCCAGCAGTGAATGGCAGGCTTACTACGAGCAGTACTTC.

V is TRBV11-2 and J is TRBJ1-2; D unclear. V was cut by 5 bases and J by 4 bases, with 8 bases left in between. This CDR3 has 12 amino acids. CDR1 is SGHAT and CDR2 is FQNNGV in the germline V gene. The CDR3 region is CASSPGGYGYTF. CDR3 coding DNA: TGTGCCAGCAGCCCCGGCGGCTATGGCTACACCTTC.